This is a list of T cell receptor beta chains from one sample in a study of cytomegalovirus exposure and HLA in healthy donors. Here immunoSEQ multiplex PCR was the method, and the copy in TCRdb shows in-frame clones only, minus some. The sample contains over 200,000 clones, approximately 81% of which appear only once. The material sequenced was PBMCs. The receptor source for this set is a human donor in good health. The CDR3 runs from the conserved cysteine through the conserved F or W. The D gene is left open where the match is weak. Size is omitted from some rows. Given values are once, few, many or a class for expanded clones.

J gene | V gene | D gene | clone size | CDR3 protein | CDR3 DNA
TRBJ2-5 | TRBV7-3 | - | - | CASSLGGWGQETQYF | TGTGCCAGCAGCTTGGGGGGTTGGGGGCAAGAGACCCAGTACTTC
TRBJ2-7 | TRBV28 | TRBD2 | few | CASRVGRGEQYF | TGTGCCAGCAGAGTGGGGAGGGGCGAGCAGTACTTC
TRBJ2-7 | TRBV9 | TRBD2 | - | CASSPRGVSGGGSYEQYF | TGTGCCAGCAGCCCTCGGGGGGTATCGGGGGGAGGGAGCTACGAGCAGTACTTC
TRBJ1-1 | TRBV5-1 | - | - | CASSAWPADTEAFF | TGCGCCAGCAGCGCCTGGCCGGCGGACACTGAAGCTTTCTTT
TRBJ2-1 | TRBV30 | TRBD2 | - | CAWADAGGPSSYNEQFF | TGTGCCTGGGCCGACGCGGGAGGGCCAAGCTCCTACAATGAGCAGTTCTTC
TRBJ1-1 | TRBV19 | - | - | CASSMRLDTEAFF | TGTGCCAGTAGTATGAGACTGGACACTGAAGCTTTCTTT
TRBJ1-1 | TRBV19 | TRBD1 | - | CASSATGGASGAFF | TGTGCCAGTAGTGCGACAGGGGGCGCCTCGGGTGCTTTCTTT
TRBJ2-6 | TRBV18 | - | - | CASSPSPLYSGANVLTF | TGTGCCAGCTCACCATCCCCTCTTTACTCTGGGGCCAACGTCCTGACTTTC
TRBJ2-1 | TRBV28 | - | few | CASSLPIEYSAGPYLEQFF | TGTGCCAGCAGTTTACCAATCGAGTATTCGGCGGGGCCGTATCTCGAGCAGTTCTTC
TRBJ1-5 | TRBV28 | - | - | CASSPGGNSNQPQHF | TGTGCCAGCAGCCCCGGGGGAAATAGCAATCAGCCCCAGCATTTT
TRBJ2-3 | TRBV6-1 | - | - | CASSEDKQSSTDTQYF | TGTGCCAGCAGTGAAGATAAGCAATCTAGCACAGATACGCAGTATTTT
TRBJ2-7 | TRBV5-6 | TRBD2 | - | CASSLVGGAGLALYEQYF | TGTGCCAGCAGCTTGGTTGGCGGGGCGGGACTAGCCCTCTACGAGCAGTACTTC
TRBJ1-2 | TRBV25-1 | - | once | CASSASWGGYGYTF | TGTGCCAGCAGTGCAAGCTGGGGGGGCTATGGCTACACCTTC
TRBJ2-4 | TRBV10-3 | TRBD2 | - | CAISTGGRENIQYF | TGTGCCATCTCTACGGGAGGAAGGGAAAACATTCAGTACTTC
TRBJ2-1 | TRBV5-1 | TRBD2 | once | CASRGGVIYNEQFF | TGCGCCAGCAGGGGGGGGGTAATCTACAATGAGCAGTTCTTC
TRBJ2-1 | TRBV7-9 | - | - | CSSSEKSYNEQFF | TGTTCCAGCAGCGAGAAATCCTACAATGAGCAGTTCTTC
TRBJ2-7 | TRBV11-2 | - | - | CASSFATGFYEQYF | TGTGCCAGCAGCTTCGCGACAGGCTTCTACGAGCAGTACTTC
TRBJ1-1 | TRBV18 | TRBD1 | - | CASSQGQLEAFF | TGTGCCAGCTCCCAGGGACAGCTTGAAGCTTTCTTT
TRBJ2-3 | TRBV10-3 | TRBD2 | - | CAISESAGGLVSTDTQYF | TGTGCCATCAGTGAGTCGGCGGGAGGGCTTGTAAGCACAGATACGCAGTATTTT
TRBJ2-1 | TRBV11-3 | TRBD2 | few | CASSSLAGENEQFF | TGTGCCAGCAGCTCCCTAGCGGGAGAGAATGAGCAGTTCTTC
TRBJ2-1 | TRBV5-1 | TRBD2 | - | CASSNSGRGRDEQFF | TGCGCCAGCAGCAATAGCGGGAGAGGTAGGGATGAGCAGTTCTTC
TRBJ2-4 | TRBV18 | - | - | CASSPPGLAKNIQYF | TGTGCCAGCTCACCACCGGGACTAGCCAAAAACATTCAGTACTTC
TRBJ2-7 | TRBV5-4 | TRBD1 | few | CASSYDRVGEQYF | TGTGCCAGCAGCTATGACAGGGTGGGCGAGCAGTACTTC
TRBJ2-1 | TRBV2 | - | - | CASSETDFYGSSYNEQFF | TGTGCCAGCAGTGAGACAGATTTCTACGGCAGCTCCTACAATGAGCAGTTCTTC
TRBJ2-1 | TRBV7-9 | - | - | CASSTGNNEQFF | TGTGCCAGCAGCACAGGAAACAATGAGCAGTTCTTC
TRBJ2-3 | TRBV29-1 | TRBD2 | - | CSVGGLAGWGLTDTQYF | TGCAGCGTTGGGGGACTAGCAGGTTGGGGTCTCACAGATACGCAGTATTTT
TRBJ2-7 | TRBV7-9 | - | - | CASSLSSHYEQYF | TGTGCCAGCAGCTTATCATCCCACTACGAGCAGTACTTC
TRBJ1-2 | TRBV6-5 | - | - | CASSPRGHNYGYTF | TGTGCCAGCAGTCCAAGGGGACACAACTATGGCTACACCTTC